This TCR beta chain derives from a study of T cell responses to AZD1222 COVID-19 vaccine. As to this clone: The antigen is unknown.

Clones were sequenced by immunoSEQ multiplex PCR, and TCRdb holds only the in-frame ones, with some missing. The sample comprises 170,000 or so clones, around nine tenths of which are singletons, and approximately 1.6% rests with the top ten. The V and J ends lost 0 bases and 7 bases, in that order; junction bases with no gene match: 6. CDR1 and CDR2 from the germline V gene are MNHEY and SVGEGT. The CDR3 loop spans 15 amino acids. Study-level results: Clonal diversity was possibly underestimated; the donors were predominantly white British and more often female. Breadth and depth of Spike-specific TCRs rose after two AZD1222 doses.

This chain joins TRBV6-2 or TRBV6-3 and TRBJ2-3, with TRBD2 matching 8 bases. This TCR came from an adult in good health. Here the sequenced sample was peripheral blood, taken on day 0 of AZD1222 vaccination. This CDR3 reads CASSYSVLADNTQYF. The CDR3 DNA reads as TGTGCCAGCAGTTACTCGGTACTAGCGGATAATACGCAGTATTTT.